This passage covers 16 T cell receptor beta chains from one sample sequenced in a study of blood T cell repertoires in COVID-19. TCRdb's table, derived via immunoSEQ multiplex PCR, lists solely in-frame clones and lacks some. There are around 400,000 clones in the sample; roughly 86% occur only once, and roughly 2.1% lies in the top ten. The source material was peripheral blood. The source is a woman aged 60-75 years with COVID-19, enrolled during active disease.

The chain carries TRBV27 and TRBJ1-5; D gene unclear. The CDR3 totals 14 residues. V was pared by 6 bases and J by 0 bases, with 9 bases between. Germline-derived CDR1 and CDR2 are MNHEY and SMNVEV (reference sequence). The CDR3: CASRPGYSNQPQHF. The CDR3 DNA sequence: TGTGCCAGCAGGCCGGGGTATAGCAATCAGCCCCAGCATTTT.

V and J are TRBV25-1 and TRBJ1-1; D not certain. Per germline, CDR1 MGHDK and CDR2 SYGVNS. Deletions cut 8 bases from V and 4 bases from J, with 20 bases between. The CDR3 covers 15 residues. As DNA, the CDR3 is TGTGCCAGCCCCTTCGAGCGCCATAGGTGCACTGAAGCTTTCTTT. Its protein product is CASPFERHRCTEAFF.

The chain is built from TRBV6-2 or TRBV6-3 and TRBJ1-1; 7 nucleotides line up with TRBD1. Germline trimming cut 5 bases from V and 3 bases from J; bases unmatched to any gene: 12. The CDR3 sequence is 16 residues long. CDR1 MNHEY and CDR2 SVGEGT come from the germline V gene. The CDR3 here is CASSPRKTGWDTEAFF. The CDR3 DNA sequence: TGTGCCAGCAGTCCCCGCAAGACAGGGTGGGACACTGAAGCTTTCTTT.

The genes are TRBV11-2 and TRBJ2-3, with D uncertain. CDR1 SGHAT and CDR2 FQNNGV come from the germline V gene. There are 14 residues in the CDR3. Trimming stripped 3 bases from V and 6 bases from J, with 13 bases between. The CDR3 DNA is TGTGCCAGCAGCTTTGTTTTGGGCGTGGATACGCAGTATTTT. It yields the protein CASSFVLGVDTQYF.

The chain uses TRBV2 and TRBJ1-2; 9 bases are shared with TRBD1. The germline V gene encodes CDR1 SNHLY and CDR2 FYNNEI. CDR3 length: 14 residues. Trimming cost V 5 bases and J 2 bases; bases outside gene matches: 3. The CDR3 loop is CASSSGTGNYGYTF. For the CDR3, the DNA is TGTGCCAGCAGTTCCGGGACAGGGAACTATGGCTACACCTTC.

In this sample, this clone turned up once. The V and J genes are TRBV5-1 and TRBJ2-2; TRBD2 might be the D (6 bases). Trimming left V 0 bases short and J 2 bases short, with 11 bases between. This CDR3 contains 16 residues. CDR1 is SGHRS and CDR2 is YFSETQ in the germline V gene. CDR3 sequence reads: CASSLGASANTGELFF. DNA of the CDR3: TGCGCCAGCAGCTTGGGCGCTAGCGCCAACACCGGGGAGCTGTTTTTT.

The chain has TRBV7-2 and TRBJ2-1, with 11 bases aligning to TRBD2. CDR3 length: 15 amino acids. V was pared by 4 bases and J by 4 bases, with 3 bases of the junction left unmatched. The germline V gene has CDR1 SGHTA and CDR2 FQGNSA. The CDR3 protein is CASSSRTSGYNEQFF. CDR3 bases: TGTGCCAGCAGCTCTAGGACTAGCGGGTACAATGAGCAGTTCTTC.

This clone was counted once. The chain links TRBV5-4 to TRBJ2-6; maybe TRBD1 (6 bases). V was trimmed by 4 bases and J by 3 bases, leaving 17 bases between them. This CDR3 contains 17 residues. CDR1 SGHNT and CDR2 YYREEE come from the germline V gene (reference sequence). The CDR3 DNA is TGTGCCAGCAGCCCCGGATGGGGGCTAGGTGGGGCCAACGTCCTGACTTTC. Translation gives CASSPGWGLGGANVLTF.

This chain uses TRBV5-5 with TRBJ2-3; TRBD2 might be the D (5 bases). CDR1 SGHKS and CDR2 YYEKEE come from the germline V gene (reference sequence). V was trimmed by 7 bases and J by 6 bases, leaving 15 bases between them. The CDR3 has 13 residues. CDR3 sequence (DNA): TGTGCCAGCCACCTCGGGGAGAGGGATACGCAGTATTTT. This codes for CASHLGERDTQYF.

CDR3 DNA: TGTGCCAGTAGTATAGATCTCATCGAGGCGTCCCGCAATGAGCAGTTCTTC. Translation gives CASSIDLIEASRNEQFF. The chain recombines TRBV19 with TRBJ2-1; D gene ambiguous. The CDR3 is 17 residues long. The V gene's germline CDR1 is LNHDA and CDR2 SQIVND (reference sequence). V lost 0 bases to trimming and J lost 6 bases, with 18 bases between them.

This chain links TRBV24-1 with TRBJ2-5; TRBD2 matches 13 bases. The CDR3 length is 16 residues. Looked up from germline, CDR1 is KGHDR and CDR2 is SFDVKD. After removal of 3 bases from V and 5 bases from J, the junction contained 5 bases not matched to a gene. The CDR3 sequence: CATSDPTSGGAETQYF. As DNA, the CDR3 is TGTGCCACCAGTGATCCTACTAGCGGGGGGGCCGAGACCCAGTACTTC.

V and J are TRBV5-4 and TRBJ2-3; TRBD1 might be the D (5 bases). V gave up 0 bases and J gave up 2 bases, with 19 bases separating them. The V gene's germline CDR1 is SGHNT and CDR2 YYREEE (reference sequence). The CDR3 contains 18 residues. The CDR3 here is CASSLALAGIGPTDTQYF. Written as DNA, the CDR3 is TGTGCCAGCAGCTTGGCCCTCGCAGGGATAGGGCCCACAGATACGCAGTATTTT. Using reference TRBV5-4 and TRBJ2-3 for the parts outside the CDR3, the full variable domain is ETGVTQSPTHLIKTRGQQVTLRCSSQSGHNTVSWYQQALGQGPQFIFQYYREEENGRGNFPPRFSGLQFPNYSSELNVNALELDDSALYLCASSLALAGIGPTDTQYFGPGTRLTVL.

The CDR3 protein is CASSEPTGKAFF. The CDR3 DNA follows: TGCGCCAGCAGCGAACCGACAGGGAAAGCTTTCTTT. The chain combines TRBV5-1 with TRBJ1-1, with 7 bases that match TRBD1. V trimming: 4 bases; J trimming: 9 bases; junction bases outside the gene matches: 6. CDR1 SGHRS and CDR2 YFSETQ come from the germline V gene. The CDR3 length is 12 residues.

The rearrangement uses TRBV5-1 and TRBJ1-1; no reliable D call. Trimming stripped 1 base from V and 3 bases from J, with 16 bases between. Germline values: CDR1 SGHRS, CDR2 YFSETQ. This CDR3 region has 16 residues. The CDR3 sequence is CASSLSGRNQDTEAFF. The CDR3 bases are TGCGCCAGCAGCTTGTCCGGCCGCAACCAGGACACTGAAGCTTTCTTT. Full variable domain (outside the CDR3, taken from reference TRBV5-1 and TRBJ1-1): KAGVTQTPRYLIKTRGQQVTLSCSPISGHRSVSWYQQTPGQGLQFLFEYFSETQRNKGNFPGRFSGRQFSNSRSEMNVSTLELGDSALYLCASSLSGRNQDTEAFFGQGTRLTVV.

DNA for the CDR3: TGTGCCAGCAGTTACTCGGCTAGCGGGGGTGAGCAGTACTTC. Protein: CASSYSASGGEQYF. This rearrangement joins TRBV6-5 to TRBJ2-7; TRBD2 agrees at 10 bases. After removal of 0 bases from V and 7 bases from J, the junction contained 3 bases not matched to a gene. The CDR3 is 14 residues long. Germline V gene sequence: CDR1 MNHEY, CDR2 SVGAGI.

V usage is TRBV19 and J usage is TRBJ2-4; TRBD1 might be the D (7 bases). Looked up from germline, CDR1 is LNHDA and CDR2 is SQIVND (reference sequence). The length of the CDR3 is 16 residues. V was shortened by 5 bases and J by 1 base, with 15 bases between the two germline ends. The CDR3 DNA reads TGTGCCAGTAGTGTCCCATCAGGGGGGGCCAAAAACATTCAGTACTTC. Amino acids: CASSVPSGGAKNIQYF. The full variable domain, its missing parts supplied by reference TRBV19 and TRBJ2-4, is DGGITQSPKYLFRKEGQNVTLSCEQNLNHDAMYWYRQDPGQGLRLIYYSQIVNDFQKGDIAEGYSVSREKKESFPLTVTSAQKNPTAFYLCASSVPSGGAKNIQYFGAGTRLSVL.